The present T cell receptor beta chain was sequenced within a study of cytomegalovirus exposure and HLA in healthy donors. Overall study results and limits: Sequencing likely generated an artifact that appeared as a cluster of highly shared sequence variants. HLA alleles were associated with 15,000 to 20,000 TCR beta sequences in a later analysis at 0.05 false discovery rate. The authors later found most CMV-associated TCR beta chains appeared HLA-restricted. Researchers catalogued approximately 170 TCR beta chains as cytomegalovirus-associated.

The PCR used 60 Vbeta and 13 Jbeta primers. Some clones are missing from TCRdb's copy, which holds only in-frame ones; the method was immunoSEQ multiplex PCR. The table has tens of thousands of clones, 74% seen once. A word on this clone: Its matching antigen is unknown.

The receptor comes from a human donor in good health. Sequenced sample: PBMCs.

The CDR3 nucleotides read TGTGCCAGCAGTGGGGGACAGGGAATAGGATATGAAAAACTGTTTTTT. Translation: CASSGGQGIGYEKLFF. This rearrangement joins TRBV28 to TRBJ1-4; 9 bases line up with TRBD1. The CDR3 has 16 amino acids. Germline values: CDR1 MDHEN, CDR2 SYDVKM. The J segment lost 6 bases and the V segment lost 5 bases, leaving 10 bases of the junction unmatched.